This TCR beta chain was obtained from a study of blood T cell repertoires in COVID-19. Turning to the study itself: Spain, Italy and the United States supplied samples that represented acute and convalescent COVID-19. T cells, B-cell-depleted T cells, or PBMCs provided the cDNA or gDNA that served as material.

In the source study's methods: From reference gene primer amplification, estimates of nucleated cell counts were derived. Some clones are missing from TCRdb's copy, which holds only in-frame ones; the method was immunoSEQ multiplex PCR. V and J calls and clone size follow that table, whereas D and trimming were derived from the DNA. Counted here are around 92,000 clones, approximately 86% occurring once; the ten biggest clones make up 25% to 30%. The CDR3 contains 14 residues. Germline loops: CDR1 KGHSH, CDR2 LQKENI. After removal of 4 bases from V and 2 bases from J, the junction contained 2 bases not matched to a gene. This clone appeared a few times.

This sequence joins TRBV18 and TRBJ1-2; 9 bases match TRBD1. Sequenced input: peripheral blood. This clonotype was obtained from a woman aged 80 or over with acute or convalescent COVID-19. The CDR3 region is CASSLGQGNYGYTF. Written as DNA, the CDR3 is TGTGCCAGCTCACTCGGACAGGGGAACTATGGCTACACCTTC. The whole variable domain, remainder taken from reference TRBV18 and TRBJ1-2, is NAGVMQNPRHLVRRRGQEARLRCSPMKGHSHVYWYRQLPEEGLKFMVYLQKENIIDESGMPKERFSAEFPKEGPSILRIQQVVRGDSAAYFCASSLGQGNYGYTFGSGTRLTVV.